A selection of T cell receptor beta chains follows, all from one sample in a study of circulating and synovial CD4+ cells in juvenile arthritis. Libraries were prepared by immunoSEQ multiplex PCR; TCRdb keeps only in-frame clonotypes and omits some of them. The profile shows some 35,000 clones, about 94% of them singletons. The sequenced material came from CD4+ T cells from blood. These receptor sequences come from a human donor with juvenile idiopathic arthritis. The CDR3 runs from the conserved cysteine through the conserved F or W. The D gene is left open where the match is weak. Not every row has a clone size; where given, it reads once, few, many or a size class.

V	J	length	D	size	DNA	CDR3
TRBV7-2	TRBJ2-7	15	TRBD2	-	TGTGCCAGCAGCCCGGGGGCGGGGGGGGCCTACGAGCAGTACTTC	CASSPGAGGAYEQYF
TRBV7-9	TRBJ1-6	16	-	-	TGTGCCAGCAATAAAAGGGGGGGTTCCTATAATTCACCCCTCCACTTT	CASNKRGGSYNSPLHF
TRBV19	TRBJ1-5	15	-	few	TGTGCCAGTAGTATACAAGCCCTTAGCAATCAGCCCCAGCATTTT	CASSIQALSNQPQHF
TRBV18	TRBJ1-1	13	-	-	TGTGCCAGCTCAGCCCAGGGCGGCACTGAAGCTTTCTTT	CASSAQGGTEAFF
TRBV27	TRBJ2-5	15	TRBD2	-	TGTGCCAGCGGTATGACTAGCGGTCCTGAAGAGACCCAGTACTTC	CASGMTSGPEETQYF
TRBV9	TRBJ1-6	12	-	-	TGCTTTGAGGGAGGGCGAAGTTCCCCCCTCCACTTT	CFEGGRSSPLHF
TRBV5-1	TRBJ1-1	14	-	-	TGCGCCAGCAGGCTGTCAGTAGGGGACACTGAAGCTTTCTTT	CASRLSVGDTEAFF
TRBV30	TRBJ2-5	13	-	-	TGTGCCTGGAGTCGCGGGGACCAAGAGACCCAGTACTTC	CAWSRGDQETQYF
TRBV5-1	TRBJ1-4	14	-	-	TGCGCCAGCAGGGTAGGGGAAGCTAATGAAAAACTGTTTTTT	CASRVGEANEKLFF
TRBV19	TRBJ1-5	15	TRBD1	-	TGTGCCAGTAGCTCGGGGACAGGAGGGAATCAGCCCCAGCATTTT	CASSSGTGGNQPQHF
TRBV2	TRBJ2-5	15	TRBD1	-	TGTGCCAGCAGTGGGCGGACAGGCCCCCAAGAGACCCAGTACTTC	CASSGRTGPQETQYF
TRBV5-1	TRBJ1-6	16	TRBD1	-	TGCGCCAGCAGCCGAACAGGGGCTAGTGTGGATTCCCCCCTCCACTTT	CASSRTGASVDSPLHF
TRBV10-3	TRBJ2-7	11	-	-	TGTGCCATCACCGGGGGAAGTGAGCAGTACTTC	CAITGGSEQYF
TRBV9	TRBJ1-3	20	TRBD1	-	TGTGCCAGCAACATATTACAGGGGTGCCTAGAGAGGGTGGCTGGAAACACCATATATTTT	CASNILQGCLERVAGNTIYF
TRBV19	TRBJ2-1	16	-	-	TGTGCCAGTACCTCCCAGGCGTGGCTTTCCTACAATGAGCAGTTCTTC	CASTSQAWLSYNEQFF
TRBV27	TRBJ2-6	15	-	-	TGTGCCAGCAGTTTATCGTATCAGAGGGCCAACGTCCTGACTTTC	CASSLSYQRANVLTF